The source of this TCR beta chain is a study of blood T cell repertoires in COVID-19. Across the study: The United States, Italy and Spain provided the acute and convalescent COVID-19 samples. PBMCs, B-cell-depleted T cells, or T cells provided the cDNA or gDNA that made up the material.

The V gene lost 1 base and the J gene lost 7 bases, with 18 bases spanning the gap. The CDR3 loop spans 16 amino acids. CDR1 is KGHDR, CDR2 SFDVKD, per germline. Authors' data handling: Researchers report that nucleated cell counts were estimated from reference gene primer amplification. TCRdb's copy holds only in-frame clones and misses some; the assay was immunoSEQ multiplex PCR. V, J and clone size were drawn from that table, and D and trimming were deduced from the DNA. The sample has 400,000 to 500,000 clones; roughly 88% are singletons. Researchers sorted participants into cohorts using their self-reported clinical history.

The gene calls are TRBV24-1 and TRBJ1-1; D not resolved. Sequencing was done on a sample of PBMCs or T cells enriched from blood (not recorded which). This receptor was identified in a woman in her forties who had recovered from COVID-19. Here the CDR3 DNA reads TGTGCCACCAGTGATTTCACTTTAGCCACGTCGGATGAAGCTTTCTTT. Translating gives CATSDFTLATSDEAFF.